A selection of T cell receptor beta chains follows, all from one sample in a study of shared T cell receptors in the human thymus. TCRdb's table, derived via immunoSEQ multiplex PCR, lists solely in-frame clones and lacks some. This repertoire shows more than 550,000 clones, over 75% found once; its top ten account for about 0.011%. Another study also made use of these data, one on human thymus T cells.

Specimen: thymocytes. The receptors originated from a girl in the first two years of life with a congenital heart defect. The CDR3 runs from the conserved cysteine through the conserved F or W. The D gene is left open where the match is weak. Not every row has a clone size; where given, it reads once, few, many or a size class.

clone size,V gene,D gene,J gene,CDR3 protein,CDR3 DNA
.,TRBV11-1,TRBD2,TRBJ2-3,CASSLVRLAEHTDTQYF,TGTGCCAGCAGCTTAGTTCGACTAGCGGAACACACAGATACGCAGTATTTT
.,TRBV7-9,.,TRBJ2-1,CASSAERGPAVHEQFF,TGTGCCAGCAGCGCTGAAAGGGGTCCTGCCGTCCATGAGCAGTTCTTC
.,TRBV2,.,TRBJ2-7,CASSEFVRYEQYF,TGTGCCAGCAGTGAATTTGTCCGCTACGAGCAGTACTTC
.,TRBV5-1,.,TRBJ1-2,CASSPTTVFTYGYTF,TGCGCCAGCAGCCCCACGACAGTGTTCACCTATGGCTACACCTTC
.,TRBV9,TRBD1,TRBJ2-4,CASGSPRQGTVPLAKNIQYF,TGTGCCAGTGGATCCCCTCGACAGGGAACAGTACCACTAGCCAAAAACATTCAGTACTTC
.,TRBV29-1,.,TRBJ1-1,CSVGGAMNTEAFF,TGCAGCGTCGGAGGAGCTATGAACACTGAAGCTTTCTTT
.,TRBV27,.,TRBJ2-5,CASSLWGQGKYF,TGTGCCAGCAGTTTATGGGGGCAGGGGAAGTACTTC
.,TRBV28,TRBD1,TRBJ2-3,CASRCRDRGSTDTQYF,TGTGCCAGCCGATGCCGGGACAGGGGTAGCACAGATACGCAGTATTTT
.,TRBV7-6,TRBD2,TRBJ2-1,CASSPGLAGPPSYNEQFF,TGTGCCAGCAGCCCCGGACTAGCGGGGCCGCCCTCCTACAATGAGCAGTTCTTC
.,TRBV14,.,TRBJ1-3,CASSNSPGDTIYF,TGTGCCAGCAGCAATTCCCCGGGGGACACCATATATTTT
.,TRBV30,TRBD1,TRBJ1-2,CAWKGPYRGSDYGYTF,TGTGCCTGGAAGGGGCCCTACAGGGGGAGTGACTATGGCTACACCTTC
.,TRBV6-6,TRBD2,TRBJ2-7,CASSYRASGSYEQYF,TGTGCCAGCAGTTACAGAGCTAGCGGTTCCTACGAGCAGTACTTC
.,TRBV5-6,.,TRBJ2-7,CASSLREIRVQYF,TGTGCCAGCAGCTTAAGAGAGATACGCGTGCAGTACTTC
once,TRBV7-2,.,TRBJ1-2,CASSSLYRSYGYTF,TGTGCCAGCAGCTCCCTTTACAGGAGCTATGGCTACACCTTC
few,TRBV14,.,TRBJ1-1,CASSQFPGNTEAFF,TGTGCCAGCAGCCAATTCCCGGGGAACACTGAAGCTTTCTTT
.,TRBV7-9,.,TRBJ1-5,CASSTHGQPQHF,TGTGCCAGCAGCACACATGGTCAGCCCCAGCATTTT
.,TRBV5-6,.,TRBJ2-1,CASNCAGHEQFF,TGTGCCAGCAATTGCGCGGGTCATGAGCAGTTCTTC
.,TRBV4-1,.,TRBJ2-1,CASSQDPPYYNEQFF,TGCGCCAGCAGCCAAGATCCCCCGTACTACAATGAGCAGTTCTTC
.,TRBV6-5,.,TRBJ1-1,CASSYSAGRTEAFF,TGTGCCAGCAGTTACTCCGCGGGGAGGACTGAAGCTTTCTTT
few,TRBV7-9,.,TRBJ1-4,CASSLPREGLDEKLFF,TGTGCCAGCAGCTTACCTCGGGAGGGGTTGGATGAAAAACTGTTTTTT
.,TRBV28,.,TRBJ1-2,CASSFLRGRFREGYTF,TGTGCCAGCAGTTTCCTCCGCGGGAGGTTCAGGGAAGGCTACACCTTC
.,TRBV6-1,.,TRBJ1-1,CASSVGGDAEAFF,TGTGCCAGCAGTGTAGGAGGGGACGCTGAAGCTTTCTTT
once,TRBV10-1,TRBD2,TRBJ2-3,CASSDGGGAPDTQYF,TGCGCCAGCAGTGATGGCGGGGGGGCCCCAGATACGCAGTATTTT
.,TRBV9,TRBD2,TRBJ2-6,CASSVVGGGSGANVLTF,TGTGCCAGCAGCGTAGTGGGGGGGGGATCCGGGGCCAACGTCCTGACTTTC
.,TRBV4-2,TRBD1,TRBJ1-2,CASEKGSPGQGPMSYGYTF,TGTGCCAGCGAAAAGGGGTCGCCGGGACAGGGCCCCATGAGCTATGGCTACACCTTC
.,TRBV6-4,.,TRBJ2-3,CASSRSGAGATLTDTQYF,TGTGCCAGCAGCCGATCTGGGGCGGGGGCCACACTCACAGATACGCAGTATTTT
.,TRBV2,TRBD1,TRBJ2-1,CASSINRGSREQFF,TGTGCCAGCAGCATAAACAGGGGGTCTCGGGAGCAGTTCTTC
once,TRBV27,TRBD1,TRBJ1-6,CASSSTGQGVRSPLHF,TGTGCCAGCAGTTCCACAGGACAGGGGGTCCGATCACCCCTCCACTTT
.,TRBV15,.,TRBJ1-1,CATSRDRERTEAFF,TGTGCCACCAGCAGAGATAGGGAGCGAACTGAAGCTTTCTTT